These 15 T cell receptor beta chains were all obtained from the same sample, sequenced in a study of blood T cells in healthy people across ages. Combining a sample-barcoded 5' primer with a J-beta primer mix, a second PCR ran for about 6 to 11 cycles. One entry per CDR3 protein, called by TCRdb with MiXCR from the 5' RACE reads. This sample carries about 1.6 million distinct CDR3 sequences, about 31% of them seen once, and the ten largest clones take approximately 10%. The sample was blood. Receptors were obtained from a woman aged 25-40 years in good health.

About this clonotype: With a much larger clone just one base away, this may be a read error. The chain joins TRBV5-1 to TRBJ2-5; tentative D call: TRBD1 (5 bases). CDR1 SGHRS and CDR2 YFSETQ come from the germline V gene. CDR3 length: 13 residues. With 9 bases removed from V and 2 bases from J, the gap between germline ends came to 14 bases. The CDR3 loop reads CAIGLTAQETQYF. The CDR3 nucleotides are TGCGCCATCGGGTTGACAGCTCAAGAGACCCAGTACTTC. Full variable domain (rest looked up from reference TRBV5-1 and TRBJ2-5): KAGVTQTPRYLIKTRGQQVTLSCSPISGHRSVSWYQQTPGQGLQFLFEYFSETQRNKGNFPGRFSGRQFSNSRSEMNVSTLELGDSALYLCAIGLTAQETQYFGPGTRLLVL.

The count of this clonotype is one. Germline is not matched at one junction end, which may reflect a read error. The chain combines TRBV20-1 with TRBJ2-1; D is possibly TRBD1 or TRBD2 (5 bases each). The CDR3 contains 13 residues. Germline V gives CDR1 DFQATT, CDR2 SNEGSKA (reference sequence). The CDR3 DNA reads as TGCAGTGCTAGAGAAGGGACCAGGGATGAGCGGTTCTTC. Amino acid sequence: CSAREGTRDERFF.

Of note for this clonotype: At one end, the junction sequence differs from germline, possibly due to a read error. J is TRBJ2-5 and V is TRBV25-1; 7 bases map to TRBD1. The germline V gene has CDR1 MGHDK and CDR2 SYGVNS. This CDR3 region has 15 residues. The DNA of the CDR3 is TGTGCCAGCAGTGGGTCGAAGGACAGGACAGAGGCCCAGTACTTC. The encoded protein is CASSGSKDRTEAQYF.

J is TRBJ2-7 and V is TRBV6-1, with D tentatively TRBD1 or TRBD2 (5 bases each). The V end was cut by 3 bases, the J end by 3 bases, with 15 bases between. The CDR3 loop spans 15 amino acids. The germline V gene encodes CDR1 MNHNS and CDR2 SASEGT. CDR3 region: CASSDWDGVFYEQYF. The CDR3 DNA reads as TGTGCCAGCAGTGACTGGGACGGAGTGTTCTACGAGCAGTACTTC.

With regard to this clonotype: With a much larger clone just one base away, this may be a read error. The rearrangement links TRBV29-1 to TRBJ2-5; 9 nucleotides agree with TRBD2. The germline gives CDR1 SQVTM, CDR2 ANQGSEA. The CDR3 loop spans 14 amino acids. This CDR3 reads CSASPGLASETRYF. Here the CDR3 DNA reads TGCAGCGCAAGTCCGGGACTAGCCTCGGAGACCCGGTACTTC.

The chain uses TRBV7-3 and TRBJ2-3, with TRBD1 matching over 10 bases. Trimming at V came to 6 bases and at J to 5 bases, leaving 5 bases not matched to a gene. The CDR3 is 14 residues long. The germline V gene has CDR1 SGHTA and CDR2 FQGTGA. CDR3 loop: CASSRTGGGDTQYF. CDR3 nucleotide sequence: TGTGCCAGCAGTAGGACAGGGGGGGGAGATACGCAGTATTTT.

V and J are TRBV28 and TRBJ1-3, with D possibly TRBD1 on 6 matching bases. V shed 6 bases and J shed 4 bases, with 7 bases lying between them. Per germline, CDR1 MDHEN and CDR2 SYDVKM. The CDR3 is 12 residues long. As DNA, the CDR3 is TGTGCCAGCAGCGGACAGGGAAACACCATATATTTT. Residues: CASSGQGNTIYF.

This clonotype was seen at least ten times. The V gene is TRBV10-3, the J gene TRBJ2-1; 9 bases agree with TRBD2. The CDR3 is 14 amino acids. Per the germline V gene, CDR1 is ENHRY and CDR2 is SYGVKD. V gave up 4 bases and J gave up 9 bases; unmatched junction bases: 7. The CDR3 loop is CAISAKRGVTEQFF. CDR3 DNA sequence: TGTGCCATCAGTGCGAAGCGGGGGGTTACTGAGCAGTTCTTC.

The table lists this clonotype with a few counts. The CDR3 loop reads CSASPPGQGNYGYTF. Written as DNA, the CDR3 is TGCAGTGCTAGTCCTCCGGGACAGGGGAACTATGGCTACACCTTC. V gene TRBV20-1 combines with J gene TRBJ1-2; 10 bases align to TRBD1. Germline V gene data show CDR1 as DFQATT and CDR2 as SNEGSKA (reference sequence). The J segment lost 2 bases and the V segment lost 3 bases, leaving 6 bases of the junction unmatched. The CDR3 has 15 amino acids.

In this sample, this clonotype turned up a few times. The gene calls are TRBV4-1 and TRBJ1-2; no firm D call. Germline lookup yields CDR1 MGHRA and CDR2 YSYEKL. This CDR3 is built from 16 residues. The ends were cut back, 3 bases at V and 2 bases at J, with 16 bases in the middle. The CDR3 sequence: CASSQAGRVRNYGYTF. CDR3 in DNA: TGCGCCAGCAGCCAGGCGGGGAGGGTACGCAACTATGGCTACACCTTC.

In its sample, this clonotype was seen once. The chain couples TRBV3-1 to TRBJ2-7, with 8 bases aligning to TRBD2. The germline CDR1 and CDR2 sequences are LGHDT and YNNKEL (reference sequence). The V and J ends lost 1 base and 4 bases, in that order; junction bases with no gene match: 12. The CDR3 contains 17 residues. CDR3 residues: CASSQAPPSGGQYEQYF. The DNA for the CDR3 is TGTGCCAGCAGCCAAGCGCCCCCCAGCGGGGGTCAATACGAGCAGTACTTC.

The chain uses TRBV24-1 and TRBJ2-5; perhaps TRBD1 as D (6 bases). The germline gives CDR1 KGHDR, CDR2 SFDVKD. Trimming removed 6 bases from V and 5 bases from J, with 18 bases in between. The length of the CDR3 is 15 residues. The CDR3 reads CATSLNRAGVETQYF. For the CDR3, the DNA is TGTGCCACCAGTCTGAACAGGGCAGGTGTGGAGACCCAGTACTTC.

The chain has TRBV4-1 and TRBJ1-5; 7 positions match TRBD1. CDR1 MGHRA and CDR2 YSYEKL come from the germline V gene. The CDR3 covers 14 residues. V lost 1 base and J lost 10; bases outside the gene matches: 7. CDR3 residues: CASSQVRGGEPQHF. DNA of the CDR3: TGCGCCAGCAGCCAAGTCAGGGGGGGTGAACCCCAGCATTTT.

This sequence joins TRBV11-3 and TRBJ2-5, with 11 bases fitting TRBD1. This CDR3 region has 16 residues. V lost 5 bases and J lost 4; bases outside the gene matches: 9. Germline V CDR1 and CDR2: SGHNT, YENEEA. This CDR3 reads CASSPRGTGGGETQYF. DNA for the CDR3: TGTGCCAGCAGCCCGAGGGGGACAGGGGGAGGAGAGACCCAGTACTTC.

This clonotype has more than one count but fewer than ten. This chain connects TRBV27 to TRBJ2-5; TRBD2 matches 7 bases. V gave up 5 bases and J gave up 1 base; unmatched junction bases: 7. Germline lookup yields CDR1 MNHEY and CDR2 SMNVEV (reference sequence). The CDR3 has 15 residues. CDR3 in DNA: TGTGCCAGCAGTCGAGGGAGGGAACTCCAAGAGACCCAGTACTTC. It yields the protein CASSRGRELQETQYF.